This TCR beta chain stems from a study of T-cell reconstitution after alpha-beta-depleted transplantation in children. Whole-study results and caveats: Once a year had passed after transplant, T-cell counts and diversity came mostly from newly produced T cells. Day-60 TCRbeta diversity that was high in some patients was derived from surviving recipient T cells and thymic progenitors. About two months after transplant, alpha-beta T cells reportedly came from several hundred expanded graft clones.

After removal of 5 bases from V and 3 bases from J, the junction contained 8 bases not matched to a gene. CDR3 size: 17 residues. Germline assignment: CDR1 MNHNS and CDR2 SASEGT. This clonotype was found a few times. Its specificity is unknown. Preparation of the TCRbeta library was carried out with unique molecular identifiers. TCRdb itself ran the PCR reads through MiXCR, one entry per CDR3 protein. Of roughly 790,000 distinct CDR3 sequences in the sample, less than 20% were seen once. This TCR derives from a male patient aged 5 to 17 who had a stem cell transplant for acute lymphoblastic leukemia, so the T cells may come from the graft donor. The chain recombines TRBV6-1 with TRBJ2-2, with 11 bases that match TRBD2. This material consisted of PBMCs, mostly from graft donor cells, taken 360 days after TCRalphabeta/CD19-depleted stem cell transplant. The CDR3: CASSPTGTSGDTGELFF. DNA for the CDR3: TGTGCCAGCAGTCCCACCGGGACTAGCGGAGACACCGGGGAGCTGTTTTTT.